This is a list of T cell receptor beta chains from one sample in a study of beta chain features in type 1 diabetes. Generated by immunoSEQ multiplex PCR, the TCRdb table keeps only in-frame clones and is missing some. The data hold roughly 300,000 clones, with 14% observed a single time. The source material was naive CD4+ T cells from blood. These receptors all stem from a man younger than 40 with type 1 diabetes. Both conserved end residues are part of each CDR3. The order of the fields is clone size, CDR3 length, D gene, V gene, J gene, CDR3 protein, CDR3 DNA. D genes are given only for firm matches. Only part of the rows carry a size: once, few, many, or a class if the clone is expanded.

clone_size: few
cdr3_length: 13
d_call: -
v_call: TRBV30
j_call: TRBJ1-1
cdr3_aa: CAWSVGGNTEAFF
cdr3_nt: TGTGCCTGGAGTGTAGGGGGGAACACTGAAGCTTTCTTT

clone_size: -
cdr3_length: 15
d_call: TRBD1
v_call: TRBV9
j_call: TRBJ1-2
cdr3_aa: CASSVEGQALYGYTF
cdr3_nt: TGTGCCAGCAGCGTAGAGGGACAGGCCCTCTATGGCTACACCTTC

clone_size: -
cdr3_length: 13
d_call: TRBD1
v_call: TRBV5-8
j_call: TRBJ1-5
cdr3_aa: CASSLDRGRPQHF
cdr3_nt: TGTGCCAGCAGCTTGGACAGGGGACGGCCCCAGCATTTT

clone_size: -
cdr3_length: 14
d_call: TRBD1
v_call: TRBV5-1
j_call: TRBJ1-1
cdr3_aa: CASSPGQGRTEAFF
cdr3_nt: TGCGCCAGCAGCCCCGGACAGGGAAGGACTGAAGCTTTCTTT

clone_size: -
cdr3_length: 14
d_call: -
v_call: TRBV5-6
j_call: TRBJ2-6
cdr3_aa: CASSPDTGANVLTF
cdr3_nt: TGTGCCAGCAGTCCGGACACTGGGGCCAACGTCCTGACTTTC

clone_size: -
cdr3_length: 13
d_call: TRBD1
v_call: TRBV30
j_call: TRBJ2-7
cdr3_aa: CAWSTGGAYEQYF
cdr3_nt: TGTGCCTGGAGTACAGGGGGAGCGTACGAGCAGTACTTC

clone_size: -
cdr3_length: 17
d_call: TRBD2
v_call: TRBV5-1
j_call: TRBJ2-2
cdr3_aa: CASSFRAGDPDTGELFF
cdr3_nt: TGCGCCAGCAGCTTTCGGGCGGGAGACCCTGACACCGGGGAGCTGTTTTTT

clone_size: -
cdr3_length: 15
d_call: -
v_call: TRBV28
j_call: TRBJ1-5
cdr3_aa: CASRGGWGSNQPQHF
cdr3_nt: TGTGCCAGCCGGGGTGGGTGGGGTAGCAATCAGCCCCAGCATTTT

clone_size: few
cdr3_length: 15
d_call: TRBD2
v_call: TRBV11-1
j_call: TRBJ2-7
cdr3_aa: CASSGGASGAYEQYF
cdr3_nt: TGTGCCAGCAGCGGCGGAGCTAGCGGGGCCTACGAGCAGTACTTC

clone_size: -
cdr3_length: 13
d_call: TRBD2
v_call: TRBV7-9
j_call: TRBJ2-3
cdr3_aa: CATNRGDEDTQYF
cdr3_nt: TGTGCCACCAACCGGGGGGACGAGGATACGCAGTATTTT

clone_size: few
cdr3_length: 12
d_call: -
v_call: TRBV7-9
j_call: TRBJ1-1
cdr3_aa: CASSLDRVEAFF
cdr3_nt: TGTGCCAGCAGCTTAGACAGGGTCGAAGCTTTCTTT

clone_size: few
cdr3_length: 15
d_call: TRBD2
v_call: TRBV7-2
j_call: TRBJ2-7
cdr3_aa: CASSPREGQPHEQYF
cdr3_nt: TGTGCCAGCAGCCCTAGGGAGGGCCAGCCTCACGAGCAGTACTTC

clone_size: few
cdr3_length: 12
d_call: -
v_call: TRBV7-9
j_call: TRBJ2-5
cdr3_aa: CASSFQGETQYF
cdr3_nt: TGTGCCAGCAGCTTTCAGGGGGAGACCCAGTACTTC

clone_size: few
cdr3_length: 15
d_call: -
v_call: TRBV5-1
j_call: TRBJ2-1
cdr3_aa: CASSYGTPTYNEQFF
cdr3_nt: TGCGCCAGCAGCTACGGGACACCTACCTACAATGAGCAGTTCTTC

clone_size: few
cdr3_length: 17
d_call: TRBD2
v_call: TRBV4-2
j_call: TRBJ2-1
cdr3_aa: CASSRITGTSSYNEQFF
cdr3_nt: TGTGCCAGCAGCCGCATTACCGGGACTAGCTCATACAATGAGCAGTTCTTC

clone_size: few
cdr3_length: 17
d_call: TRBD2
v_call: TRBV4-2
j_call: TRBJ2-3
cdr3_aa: CASSPLGLAGLGDTQYF
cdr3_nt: TGTGCCAGCAGCCCCTTGGGGCTAGCGGGACTCGGGGATACGCAGTATTTT

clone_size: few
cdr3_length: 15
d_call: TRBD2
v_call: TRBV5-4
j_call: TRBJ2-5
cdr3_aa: CASSTPSGSGETQYF
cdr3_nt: TGTGCCAGCAGCACTCCTAGCGGGAGTGGAGAGACCCAGTACTTC

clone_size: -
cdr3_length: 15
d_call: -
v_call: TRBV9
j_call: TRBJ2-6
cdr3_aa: CASSPVPPGANVLTF
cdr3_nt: TGTGCCAGCAGCCCAGTCCCGCCTGGGGCCAACGTCCTGACTTTC

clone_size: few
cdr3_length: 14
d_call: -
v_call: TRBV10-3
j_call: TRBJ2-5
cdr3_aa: CAISTGLLQETQYF
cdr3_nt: TGTGCCATCTCGACGGGGTTACTTCAGGAGACCCAGTACTTC

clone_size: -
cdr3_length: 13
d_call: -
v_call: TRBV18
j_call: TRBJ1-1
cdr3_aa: CASSPGGAMGAFF
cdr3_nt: TGTGCCAGCTCACCAGGAGGGGCTATGGGAGCTTTCTTT

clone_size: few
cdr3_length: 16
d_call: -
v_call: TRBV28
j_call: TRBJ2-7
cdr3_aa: CASSLGGAEPSYEQYF
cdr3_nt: TGTGCCAGCAGTTTAGGGGGCGCGGAACCATCCTACGAGCAGTACTTC

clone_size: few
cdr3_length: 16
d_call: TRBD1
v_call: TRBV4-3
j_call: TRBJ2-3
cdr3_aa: CASSQDPRGQTDTQYF
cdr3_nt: TGCGCCAGCAGCCAAGATCCCAGGGGGCAAACAGATACGCAGTATTTT

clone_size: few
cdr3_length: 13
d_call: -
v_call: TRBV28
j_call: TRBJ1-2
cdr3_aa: CASSLFGAGGYTF
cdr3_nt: TGTGCCAGCAGTTTATTTGGGGCGGGAGGCTACACCTTC

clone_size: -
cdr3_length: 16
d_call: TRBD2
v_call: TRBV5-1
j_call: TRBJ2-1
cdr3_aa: CASSLASGIAYNEQFF
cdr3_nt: TGCGCCAGCAGCTTGGCCAGCGGGATAGCCTACAATGAGCAGTTCTTC

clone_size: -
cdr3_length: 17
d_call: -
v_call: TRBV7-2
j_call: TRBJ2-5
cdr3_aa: CASSHSRGAGVKETQYF
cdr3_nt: TGTGCCAGCAGCCATTCCCGGGGGGCGGGGGTAAAAGAGACCCAGTACTTC

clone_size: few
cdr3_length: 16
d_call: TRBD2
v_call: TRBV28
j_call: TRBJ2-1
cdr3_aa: CASSPTSGSRATEQFF
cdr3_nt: TGTGCCAGCAGTCCGACTAGCGGGAGCCGGGCCACTGAGCAGTTCTTC

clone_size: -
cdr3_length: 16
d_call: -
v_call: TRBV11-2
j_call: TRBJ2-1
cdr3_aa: CASSLEERSTYNEQFF
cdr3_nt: TGTGCCAGCAGCTTAGAAGAGCGGAGTACCTACAATGAGCAGTTCTTC

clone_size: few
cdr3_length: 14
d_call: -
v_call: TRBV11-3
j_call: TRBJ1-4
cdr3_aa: CASRKGGPNEKLFF
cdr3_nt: TGTGCCAGCAGAAAAGGGGGTCCTAATGAAAAACTGTTTTTT

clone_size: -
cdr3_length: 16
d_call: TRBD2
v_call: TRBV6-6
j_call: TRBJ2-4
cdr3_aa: CASSSLAGERKNIQYF
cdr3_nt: TGTGCCAGCAGTTCCCTAGCGGGAGAACGCAAAAACATTCAGTACTTC

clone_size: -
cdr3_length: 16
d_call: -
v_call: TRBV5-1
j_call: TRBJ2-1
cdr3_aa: CASSLDGQGGYNEQFF
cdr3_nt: TGCGCCAGCAGCTTGGACGGGCAGGGGGGATACAATGAGCAGTTCTTC